The 18 T cell receptor beta chains reported below all come from one sample, sequenced in a study of T-cell reconstitution after alpha-beta-depleted transplantation in children. Unique molecular identifiers were used to barcode this TCRbeta library. One entry per CDR3 protein, called by TCRdb with MiXCR from the PCR reads. Of around 960,000 distinct CDR3 sequences in the sample, around 30% were seen once. The starting material was PBMCs, mostly from graft donor cells, obtained 360 days after TCRalphabeta/CD19-depleted stem cell transplant. The receptors originated from a boy under three years old who had a stem cell transplant for SCID, so the T cells may come from the graft donor.

This clonotype was seen more than once but under ten times. The chain carries TRBV20-1 and TRBJ1-1, with a tentative D call TRBD1 (6 bases). V gave up 1 base and J gave up 1 base, with 7 bases separating them. The length of the CDR3 is 13 residues. Germline V gene lookup returns CDR1 DFQATT and CDR2 SNEGSKA (reference sequence). CDR3 in amino acids: CSARGGQNTEAFF. CDR3 in DNA: TGCAGTGCTAGAGGGGGACAGAACACTGAAGCTTTCTTT.

This clonotype was seen a handful of times. The chain joins TRBV6-5 to TRBJ1-5; 8 bases map to TRBD1. This CDR3 comprises 19 residues. From germline, CDR1 is MNHEY and CDR2 SVGAGI. The V and J ends lost 0 bases and 5 bases, in that order; junction bases with no gene match: 15. CDR3 loop: CASSYSILGQDLEYQPQHF. In DNA form, the CDR3 reads TGTGCCAGCAGTTACTCGATTCTGGGACAGGACCTTGAATATCAGCCCCAGCATTTT.

V usage is TRBV4-3 and J usage is TRBJ2-3; tentatively, D is TRBD2 (6 bases). V was clipped by 4 bases and J by 4 bases, with 12 bases between them. Germline CDR1 and CDR2: LGHNA and YSLEER. CDR3 length: 14 amino acids. This chain's CDR3 is CASSLSEGPDTQYF. The CDR3 DNA reads TGCGCCAGCAGCCTATCGGAGGGACCAGATACGCAGTATTTT.

Here the CDR3 reads CARPWTDPTDTQYF. CDR3 DNA sequence: TGTGCCAGACCCTGGACGGACCCCACAGATACGCAGTATTTT. This chain connects TRBV21-1 to TRBJ2-3; the DNA was not compared with TRBD1, the D call given in the table. TRBV21-1 constitutes a pseudogene. This CDR3 comprises 14 residues.

V is TRBV12-3 or TRBV12-4 and J is TRBJ1-1, with TRBD1 identical over 7 bases. The CDR3 loop spans 13 amino acids. V lost 3 bases to trimming and J lost 7 bases; unmatched junction nucleotides: 5. The CDR3 region is CASSLEQGNEAFF. DNA of the CDR3: TGTGCCAGCAGTTTGGAACAGGGGAATGAAGCTTTCTTT.

About this clonotype itself: A junction end diverges from the germline sequence, so it may reflect a read error. This chain joins TRBV20-1 and TRBJ2-3; 7 positions match TRBD2. The V gene's germline CDR1 is DFQATT and CDR2 SNEGSKA (reference sequence). This CDR3 comprises 16 residues. Written as DNA, the CDR3 is TGCAGTGCTGGAGAACTGGCGGGGGTGAGCACAGATACGCAGTATTTT. The encoded protein is CSAGELAGVSTDTQYF.

V is TRBV7-9 and J is TRBJ2-7, with 10 bases aligning to TRBD1. The CDR3 totals 15 residues. With 5 bases clipped from V and 5 bases from J, the junction kept 9 bases outside the gene matches. Per germline, CDR1 SEHNR and CDR2 FQNEAQ (reference sequence). The DNA for the CDR3 is TGTGCCAGCAGCCCGCTGGGACAGGGGAAAAACGAGCAGTACTTC. It specifies CASSPLGQGKNEQYF.

This chain joins TRBV5-1 and TRBJ2-7; TRBD2 might be the D (7 bases). V was shortened by 3 bases and J by 0 bases, with 10 bases between the two germline ends. CDR1 is SGHRS, CDR2 YFSETQ, per germline. This CDR3 has 14 amino acids. CDR3 DNA sequence: TGCGCCAGCAGCTGGGGGGGCGTCTCCTACGAGCAGTACTTC. This gives the protein CASSWGGVSYEQYF.

This clonotype was seen only a few times. This chain uses TRBV28 with TRBJ2-2; D is unresolved. Germline V gene sequence: CDR1 MDHEN, CDR2 SYDVKM. The CDR3 sequence is 18 residues long. The V end was cut by 3 bases, the J end by 2 bases, with 19 bases between. The CDR3: CASSFPTRRGINTGELFF. DNA of the CDR3: TGTGCCAGCAGTTTTCCGACCCGGCGCGGCATTAACACCGGGGAGCTGTTTTTT.

The rearrangement uses TRBV6-2 or TRBV6-3 and TRBJ1-5; D is undetermined. Trimming took 5 bases from V and 3 from J, leaving 5 bases between them. Germline V CDR1 and CDR2: MNHEY, SVGEGT. The CDR3 is 12 amino acids. The CDR3 DNA reads TGTGCCAGCAGTAAACCCAATCAGCCCCAGCATTTT. Translating it yields CASSKPNQPQHF.

The J gene is TRBJ1-2, the V gene TRBV5-1, with 7 bases identical to TRBD1. Germline V CDR1 and CDR2: SGHRS, YFSETQ. CDR3 length equals 14 residues. The trim removed 4 bases at V and 6 bases at J, leaving 9 bases unmatched. Here the CDR3 DNA reads TGCGCCAGCAGCGCAGCACAGGGGATCCATGGCTACACCTTC. This encodes CASSAAQGIHGYTF.

This clonotype has more than one count but fewer than ten. The V and J genes are TRBV3-1 and TRBJ2-1; 14 bases fit TRBD2. Trimming removed 3 bases from V and 7 bases from J; junction bases left unmatched: 5. CDR1 is LGHDT and CDR2 is YNNKEL in the germline V gene (reference sequence). The CDR3 spans 16 residues. The CDR3 here is CASSHRLAGGWNEQFF. The CDR3 DNA follows: TGTGCCAGCAGCCACCGACTAGCGGGGGGGTGGAATGAGCAGTTCTTC.

This clonotype was seen only a few times. The chain couples TRBV6-5 to TRBJ1-3; D ambiguous. The V gene lost 2 bases and the J gene lost 0 bases, with 11 bases spanning the gap. This CDR3 is built from 16 residues. Germline V gene lookup returns CDR1 MNHEY and CDR2 SVGAGI. As DNA, the CDR3 is TGTGCCAGCAGTTACGGCACACCTTACTCTGGAAACACCATATATTTT. This encodes CASSYGTPYSGNTIYF.

The rearrangement uses TRBV11-2 and TRBJ2-3; 13 positions match TRBD2. With V trimmed by 5 bases and J by 5 bases, 10 bases remained unmatched. This CDR3 is built from 17 residues. Germline loops: CDR1 SGHAT, CDR2 FQNNGV. CDR3 residues: CASSLLTSGRRGDTQYF. DNA of the CDR3: TGTGCCAGCAGCCTCCTGACTAGCGGGAGGCGCGGAGATACGCAGTATTTT.

This clonotype has just a few counts. The chain combines TRBV6-2 or TRBV6-3 with TRBJ2-4; 12 bases align to TRBD2. The germline CDR1 and CDR2 sequences are MNHEY and SVGEGT. V trimming: 0 bases; J trimming: 1 base; junction bases outside the gene matches: 7. There are 19 residues in the CDR3. CDR3 protein: CASSYSPSGGADAKNIQYF. CDR3 coding DNA: TGTGCCAGCAGTTACTCGCCTAGCGGGGGGGCGGATGCCAAAAACATTCAGTACTTC.

This clonotype occurred a few times. V usage is TRBV27 and J usage is TRBJ2-7; possible D gene TRBD1, 6 bases. The CDR3 covers 18 residues. The ends were cut back, 1 base at V and 3 bases at J, with 22 bases in the middle. Germline V gives CDR1 MNHEY, CDR2 SMNVEV (reference sequence). The CDR3 here is CASSLFPPTGNAHYEQYF. The CDR3 DNA sequence: TGTGCCAGCAGTTTATTTCCACCGACAGGTAACGCTCACTACGAGCAGTACTTC.

V and J are TRBV12-3 or TRBV12-4 and TRBJ1-1; D unresolved. The CDR3 consists of 13 residues. V lost 2 bases to trimming and J lost 13 bases, with 17 bases between them. CDR3: CASSLRPQKGVFF. CDR3 bases: TGTGCCAGCAGTTTACGTCCTCAAAAGGGAGTTTTCTTT.

The rearrangement links TRBV27 to TRBJ2-7; unclear D gene. The V end lost 3 bases, the J end lost 0 bases, and 9 bases lay between the germline ends. This CDR3 comprises 14 residues. Germline assignment: CDR1 MNHEY and CDR2 SMNVEV (reference sequence). CDR3: CASSFWQDSYEQYF. In DNA form, the CDR3 reads TGTGCCAGCAGTTTTTGGCAGGACTCCTACGAGCAGTACTTC.